The clone carrying this TCR beta chain was detected many times. CDR1 and CDR2 (germline): SGHRS, YFSETQ. This CDR3 is built from 16 residues. Trimming removed 4 bases at V and 2 bases at J, with 15 bases between. This sample was included in a study of regulatory T cells in long-lasting Graves disease. Noted time point: newly diagnosed GD, antithyroid drugs for less than 3 months. The authors made the TCR library using RNA they extracted from PBMCs. TCR beta libraries were built with iRepertoire HTBI primers and Arm-PCR of CDR3 regions. One entry per CDR3 protein results from TCRdb running MiXCR on the multiplex PCR reads. The data show about 220,000 distinct CDR3 sequences, around a fifth seen once. In addition, the sample was reused for a study of T cells in Graves' hyperthyroidism and ophthalmopathy.

This chain joins TRBV5-1 and TRBJ1-4, with a tentative D call TRBD1 (5 bases). This sample comprised peripheral blood mononuclear cells (PBMCs), obtained at new diagnosis, from a patient treated with antithyroid drugs. This receptor was obtained from a woman aged 25 to 39 with Graves disease. The CDR3 sequence is CASSPPVGGTNEKLFF. CDR3 DNA: TGCGCCAGCAGCCCCCCCGTGGGGGGGACTAATGAAAAACTGTTTTTT.